Below, 20 T cell receptor beta chains from the same sample are listed, as sequenced in a study of CD4 T cells in relation to SARS-CoV-2 and coronaviruses. Sequenced by immunoSEQ multiplex PCR; TCRdb stores in-frame clones only, minus some. The table has 9,500 to 13,000 clones, about nine tenths seen once. The sample consisted of naive CD4+ T cells from PBMCs. As to subset: naive CD4+ T cells isolated by negative enrichment. The receptor set was obtained from an adult with COVID-19.

The chain recombines TRBV3-1 (or the pseudogene TRBV3-2) with TRBJ1-5; D remains unclear. The CDR3 loop spans 13 amino acids. CDR1 is LGHDT, CDR2 YNNKEL, per germline (reference sequence). Trimming removed 5 bases from V and 4 bases from J, with 9 bases in between. The CDR3 loop is CASSATFNQPQHF. DNA for the CDR3: TGTGCCAGCAGCGCGACGTTTAATCAGCCCCAGCATTTT.

The chain employs TRBV2 and TRBJ1-3; 8 bases align to TRBD1. This CDR3 contains 15 residues. The germline CDR1 and CDR2 sequences are SNHLY and FYNNEI. V gave up 7 bases and J gave up 3 bases; unmatched junction bases: 8. The DNA of the CDR3 is TGTGCCAGCATGGAGCAGGGGGCCATTGGAAACACCATATATTTT. As protein: CASMEQGAIGNTIYF.

This clone was picked up one time. The rearrangement links TRBV2 to TRBJ1-5; D might be TRBD1 (6 bases). Per germline, CDR1 SNHLY and CDR2 FYNNEI. The CDR3 length is 14 residues. V gave up 2 bases and J gave up 7 bases, with 12 bases separating them. This chain's CDR3 is CASSELQGGQPQHF. CDR3 sequence (DNA): TGTGCCAGCAGTGAACTACAGGGAGGACAGCCCCAGCATTTT.

V and J are TRBV6-5 and TRBJ2-7; 8 positions match TRBD2. CDR1 and CDR2 (germline): MNHEY, SVGAGI. This CDR3 region has 15 residues. Trimming at V came to 0 bases and at J to 2 bases, leaving 3 bases not matched to a gene. CDR3 amino acids: CASSYSGGATYEQYF. The CDR3 bases are TGTGCCAGCAGTTACTCCGGGGGGGCCACCTACGAGCAGTACTTC.

This sequence joins TRBV6-5 and TRBJ1-2, with 7 nucleotides matching TRBD1. The CDR3 consists of 13 residues. V shed 6 bases and J 7 bases; nucleotides not matched to a gene: 8. Germline V gene data show CDR1 as MNHEY and CDR2 as SVGAGI. The CDR3 protein is CASSRQGKGGYTF. In DNA, the CDR3 is TGTGCCAGCAGCCGACAGGGTAAGGGTGGCTACACCTTC.

This chain connects TRBV7-6 to TRBJ2-1; 7 bases fit TRBD1. Germline V gene sequence: CDR1 SGHVS, CDR2 FNYEAQ. V gave up 5 bases and J gave up 0 bases; unmatched junction bases: 10. This CDR3 is 17 amino acids long. Written as DNA, the CDR3 is TGTGCCAGCAGCGCGCGCTTACAGGGGAGCTCCTACAATGAGCAGTTCTTC. It codes for CASSARLQGSSYNEQFF. The full variable domain, rest sourced from reference TRBV7-6 and TRBJ2-1, is GAGVSQSPRYKVTKRGQDVALRCDPISGHVSLYWYRQALGQGPEFLTYFNYEAQQDKSGLPNDRFSAERPEGSISTLTIQRTEQRDSAMYRCASSARLQGSSYNEQFFGPGTRLTVL.

J is TRBJ2-1 and V is TRBV19; D not resolved. Per germline, CDR1 LNHDA and CDR2 SQIVND (reference sequence). The CDR3 has 14 amino acids. V was pared by 10 bases and J by 8 bases, with 21 bases between. Here the CDR3 reads CATQTRFRVDEQFF. In nucleotides, the CDR3 is TGTGCCACCCAGACCAGGTTTCGAGTGGATGAGCAGTTCTTC.

This chain uses TRBV19 with TRBJ2-5; no firm D call. The CDR3 loop spans 14 amino acids. V was cut by 0 bases and J by 5 bases, with 10 bases left in between. Germline V gene lookup returns CDR1 LNHDA and CDR2 SQIVND (reference sequence). The CDR3 here is CASSIDPRRETQYF. The CDR3 nucleotides read TGTGCCAGTAGTATAGATCCGCGCAGGGAGACCCAGTACTTC.

The rearrangement links TRBV7-2 to TRBJ1-3, with 9 bases fitting TRBD1. Trimming cost V 5 bases and J 4 bases; bases outside gene matches: 6. From germline, CDR1 is SGHTA and CDR2 FQGNSA. CDR3 length: 15 residues. The CDR3, as DNA: TGTGCCAGCAGCCAAGACAGGGGGAGCGGAAACACCATATATTTT. Translated, it gives CASSQDRGSGNTIYF.

V and J are TRBV28 and TRBJ1-2, with D uncertain. V was pared by 4 bases and J by 4 bases, with 13 bases between. Germline CDR1 and CDR2: MDHEN and SYDVKM. CDR3 length: 14 amino acids. The CDR3 protein is CASSSSGPAYGYTF. The DNA of the CDR3 is TGTGCCAGCAGTTCCTCCGGACCAGCCTATGGCTACACCTTC.

The CDR3 is CASSQDWDTHVIYEQYF. For the CDR3, the DNA is TGCGCCAGCAGCCAAGATTGGGACACGCACGTAATCTACGAGCAGTACTTC. The chain is built from TRBV4-1 and TRBJ2-7, with D possibly matching TRBD1 (6 bases). Germline assignment: CDR1 MGHRA and CDR2 YSYEKL. The CDR3 loop spans 17 amino acids. Trimming left V 0 bases short and J 3 bases short, with 18 bases between.

The V and J genes are TRBV6-6 and TRBJ1-6; D unresolved. The germline V gene has CDR1 MNHNY and CDR2 SVGAGI (reference sequence). Deletions cut 2 bases from V and 11 bases from J, with 10 bases between. This CDR3 contains 13 residues. The CDR3 here is CASSYLSGTPLHF. CDR3 DNA sequence: TGTGCCAGCAGTTACCTATCCGGTACACCCCTCCACTTT.

This CDR3 is CAINQGAGATEAFF. In nucleotides, the CDR3 is TGTGCCATTAACCAGGGGGCCGGTGCCACTGAAGCTTTCTTT. The chain uses TRBV11-3 and TRBJ1-1; 8 bases fit TRBD1. Germline V CDR1 and CDR2: SGHNT, YENEEA. Germline trimming cut 10 bases from V and 4 bases from J; bases unmatched to any gene: 11. The CDR3 is made up of 14 amino acids.

The chain employs TRBV3-1 (or the pseudogene TRBV3-2) and TRBJ2-3; 10 bases map to TRBD2. CDR1 LGHDT and CDR2 YNNKEL come from the germline V gene (reference sequence). V trimming: 5 bases; J trimming: 0 bases; junction bases outside the gene matches: 8. The CDR3 runs 17 residues. CDR3 sequence: CASSGSSGGISTDTQYF. The CDR3 DNA reads as TGTGCCAGCAGCGGAAGTAGCGGGGGGATTAGCACAGATACGCAGTATTTT.

This chain joins TRBV12-3 or TRBV12-4 and TRBJ2-7; no definite D call. The CDR3 consists of 13 residues. Trimming took off 7 bases at V and 0 bases at J, with 10 bases between the two ends. The CDR3 DNA is TGTGCCAGCACTCCCGGTGGCTCCTACGAGCAGTACTTC. It translates to CASTPGGSYEQYF.

The chain recombines TRBV18 with TRBJ1-1, with TRBD1 identical over 7 bases. The CDR3 is made up of 13 amino acids. Germline assignment: CDR1 KGHSH and CDR2 LQKENI. The junction had 4 bases not matched to a gene; V was cut back by 4 bases and J by 5 bases. The CDR3 protein is CASSLGGETEAFF. CDR3 in DNA: TGTGCCAGCTCACTAGGGGGCGAGACTGAAGCTTTCTTT.

The chain employs TRBV11-2 and TRBJ2-1, with D perhaps assigned TRBD1 or TRBD2 (5 bases each). The CDR3 extends over 10 amino acids. Germline loops: CDR1 SGHAT, CDR2 FQNNGV. Trimming shortened V by 8 bases and J by 10 bases, and 9 bases separated the two germline ends. CDR3 sequence (DNA): TGTGCCAGCGGGGGTCGGGAGCAGTTCTTC. Amino acid sequence: CASGGREQFF. The complete variable domain, with remaining parts taken from reference TRBV11-2 and TRBJ2-1, reads EAGVAQSPRYKIIEKRQSVAFWCNPISGHATLYWYQQILGQGPKLLIQFQNNGVVDDSQLPKDRFSAERLKGVDSTLKIQPAKLEDSAVYLCASGGREQFFGPGTRLTVL.

This rearrangement joins TRBV20-1 to TRBJ1-1; D is undetermined. CDR1 is DFQATT, CDR2 SNEGSKA, per germline (reference sequence). Trimming left V 6 bases short and J 3 bases short, with 8 bases between. The CDR3 is 11 amino acids. CDR3 coding DNA: TGCAGTGCATGGACGGACACTGAAGCTTTCTTT. Amino acids: CSAWTDTEAFF.

The J gene is TRBJ1-3, the V gene TRBV5-4, with unresolved D. V was trimmed by 2 bases and J by 4 bases, leaving 7 bases between them. The CDR3 has 13 amino acids. In germline, CDR1 is SGHNT, CDR2 YYREEE (reference sequence). The CDR3 region has the DNA TGTGCCAGCAGCTTCGCAGGAGGAAACACCATATATTTT. Protein sequence: CASSFAGGNTIYF.

In its sample, this clone was seen once. The CDR3 region is CASSSSPGTGANYGYTF. The CDR3 nucleotides read TGTGCCAGCAGTTCGAGTCCCGGGACAGGGGCTAACTATGGCTACACCTTC. This chain uses TRBV27 with TRBJ1-2, with TRBD1 matching 10 bases. Germline V gives CDR1 MNHEY, CDR2 SMNVEV (reference sequence). The CDR3 runs to 17 residues. Trimming took 4 bases from V and 0 from J; bases not matched to a gene: 8.